Following are 27 T cell receptor beta chains from one sample sequenced in a study of blood T cell repertoires in COVID-19. Clones were sequenced by immunoSEQ multiplex PCR, and TCRdb holds only the in-frame ones, with some missing. The sample contains 130,000 or so clones, about 86% of which appear only once. The sample taken for sequencing was peripheral blood. The receptors derive from an elderly woman with acute or convalescent COVID-19.

V and J are TRBV5-6 and TRBJ1-2, with a tentative D call TRBD1 (5 bases). V lost 3 bases to trimming and J lost 6 bases, with 24 bases between them. Per the germline V gene, CDR1 is SGHDT and CDR2 is YYEEEE. This CDR3 has 17 residues. The CDR3 protein is CASSSLGSSGGVNGYTF. The DNA of the CDR3 is TGTGCCAGCAGCTCCCTCGGGTCCAGCGGGGGTGTAAATGGCTACACCTTC.

This chain uses TRBV18 with TRBJ1-5, with TRBD1 as a possible D gene (6 bases). The CDR3 loop spans 15 amino acids. Germline-derived CDR1 and CDR2 are KGHSH and LQKENI. The ends were cut back, 3 bases at V and 4 bases at J, with 13 bases in the middle. The CDR3 spells CASSPPGGANQPQHF. In DNA, the CDR3 is TGTGCCAGCTCACCGCCCGGGGGGGCAAATCAGCCCCAGCATTTT. The full variable domain, its missing parts supplied by reference TRBV18 and TRBJ1-5, is NAGVMQNPRHLVRRRGQEARLRCSPMKGHSHVYWYRQLPEEGLKFMVYLQKENIIDESGMPKERFSAEFPKEGPSILRIQQVVRGDSAAYFCASSPPGGANQPQHFGDGTRLSIL.

This chain joins TRBV5-5 and TRBJ1-5; 9 positions agree with TRBD1. V lost 4 bases, J lost 5 bases, and 7 bases stayed unmatched. This CDR3 comprises 15 residues. Germline V lookup: CDR1 SGHKS, CDR2 YYEKEE (reference sequence). CDR3 protein: CASSQGQGPYQPQHF. The CDR3 coding sequence is TGTGCCAGCAGCCAGGGACAGGGTCCGTATCAGCCCCAGCATTTT.

V and J are TRBV14 and TRBJ2-1; D gene ambiguous. This CDR3 contains 15 residues. Germline V lookup: CDR1 SGHDN, CDR2 FVKESK. V gave up 3 bases and J gave up 0 bases, with 9 bases separating them. In DNA form, the CDR3 reads TGTGCCAGCAGCCAGATGGCAGGCTCCTACAATGAGCAGTTCTTC. It codes for CASSQMAGSYNEQFF.

This clone has a single count. The chain couples TRBV5-1 to TRBJ1-4; no clear D. CDR3 length: 16 residues. V lost 5 bases, J lost 2 bases, and 16 bases lay in between. Germline values: CDR1 SGHRS, CDR2 YFSETQ. The CDR3 DNA is TGCGCCAGCAGATCCGACCCGGGTGGTACTAATGAAAAACTGTTTTTT. Translated: CASRSDPGGTNEKLFF.

This rearrangement joins TRBV7-9 to TRBJ2-1; possible D gene TRBD2, 7 bases. V was trimmed by 3 bases and J by 8 bases, leaving 14 bases between them. Germline assignment: CDR1 SEHNR and CDR2 FQNEAQ (reference sequence). The CDR3 has 14 residues. The CDR3 is CASSLGGGFDEQFF. The CDR3 DNA reads TGTGCCAGCAGCTTGGGAGGGGGGTTCGATGAGCAGTTCTTC. Based on the CDR3 plus reference TRBV7-9 and TRBJ2-1, the full variable domain is DTGVSQNPRHKITKRGQNVTFRCDPISEHNRLYWYRQTLGQGPEFLTYFQNEAQLEKSRLLSDRFSAERPKGSFSTLEIQRTEQGDSAMYLCASSLGGGFDEQFFGPGTRLTVL.

The chain uses TRBV19 and TRBJ2-7, with D tentatively TRBD1 (5 bases). This CDR3 is 14 amino acids long. With 1 base removed from V and 3 bases from J, the gap between germline ends came to 10 bases. The germline gives CDR1 LNHDA, CDR2 SQIVND (reference sequence). The CDR3 bases are TGTGCCAGTAGTATAGGCCCTGACAGCTACGAGCAGTACTTC. Translating it yields CASSIGPDSYEQYF.

This chain uses TRBV27 with TRBJ1-2, with D unclear. CDR3 size: 17 residues. Trimming stripped 5 bases from V and 2 bases from J, with 21 bases between. Germline V gene sequence: CDR1 MNHEY, CDR2 SMNVEV (reference sequence). CDR3 amino acids: CASSPDEFAGANYGYTF. As DNA, the CDR3 is TGTGCCAGCAGTCCAGACGAGTTTGCGGGCGCCAACTATGGCTACACCTTC.

The chain couples TRBV5-4 to TRBJ1-4, with 7 bases aligning to TRBD1. The length of the CDR3 is 12 residues. Looked up from germline, CDR1 is SGHNT and CDR2 is YYREEE (reference sequence). Trimming took 3 bases from V and 11 from J; bases not matched to a gene: 4. CDR3 DNA sequence: TGTGCCAGCAGCTATGGACAGGCTAAACTGTTTTTT. Residues: CASSYGQAKLFF.

The chain carries TRBV6-5 and TRBJ1-1; perhaps TRBD1 as D (6 bases). The CDR3 extends over 13 amino acids. Trimming left V 6 bases short and J 10 bases short, with 18 bases between. Germline loops: CDR1 MNHEY, CDR2 SVGAGI. CDR3 coding DNA: TGTGCCAGCAGATCGCAAGGGGAAGGGGGAGCTTTCTTT. Translating gives CASRSQGEGGAFF.

The rearrangement uses TRBV7-3 and TRBJ1-2, with TRBD1 identical over 10 bases. Trimming took 0 bases from V and 6 from J; bases not matched to a gene: 1. Germline values: CDR1 SGHTA, CDR2 FQGTGA. CDR3 length: 14 amino acids. The CDR3 sequence is CASSLTGTGDGYTF. The CDR3 nucleotides read TGTGCCAGCAGCTTAACCGGGACAGGGGATGGCTACACCTTC.

V is TRBV4-1 and J is TRBJ1-4, with unresolved D. Looked up from germline, CDR1 is MGHRA and CDR2 is YSYEKL. The CDR3 spans 17 residues. Trimming removed 4 bases at V and 0 bases at J, with 15 bases between. The CDR3 protein is CASSRGPIRTTNEKLFF. The CDR3 DNA reads TGCGCCAGCAGCCGAGGGCCCATAAGAACAACTAATGAAAAACTGTTTTTT.

The chain joins TRBV5-1 to TRBJ1-1; 7 nucleotides line up with TRBD1. Looked up from germline, CDR1 is SGHRS and CDR2 is YFSETQ. The V gene end was trimmed by 1 base and the J gene end by 1 base; junction bases not matched to a gene: 1. The CDR3 length is 14 residues. The CDR3 loop reads CASSLNRGNTEAFF. Here the CDR3 DNA reads TGCGCCAGCAGCTTGAACAGGGGGAACACTGAAGCTTTCTTT.

Concerning this clone itself: This could be a read error, since a much larger clone is one nucleotide away. V and J are TRBV11-2 and TRBJ1-1; TRBD1 is a possible D gene (6 bases). The germline gives CDR1 SGHAT, CDR2 FQNNGV. The CDR3 has 17 residues. Trimming took off 5 bases at V and 4 bases at J, with 23 bases between the two ends. CDR3 coding DNA: TGTGCCAGCAGCCCTATCACAGGGAGCTTGATGAGCACTGAAGCTTTCTTT. This sequence encodes CASSPITGSLMSTEAFF.

J is TRBJ2-7 and V is TRBV6-1; TRBD1 aligns across 10 bases. V lost 1 base to trimming and J lost 0 bases; unmatched junction nucleotides: 0. In germline, CDR1 is MNHNS, CDR2 SASEGT. CDR3 length: 15 residues. The CDR3 DNA sequence: TGTGCCAGCAGTGAAGGGGACAGGGGCTCCTACGAGCAGTACTTC. It encodes CASSEGDRGSYEQYF.

The chain combines TRBV9 with TRBJ2-7; TRBD2 agrees at 7 bases. CDR1 is SGDLS, CDR2 YYNGEE, per germline. With 3 bases clipped from V and 7 bases from J, the junction kept 1 base outside the gene matches. The CDR3 contains 11 residues. The CDR3 region has the DNA TGTGCCAGCAGCGCGCGGGGGGAGCAGTACTTC. This codes for CASSARGEQYF.

This clone has just a few counts. The V and J genes are TRBV5-1 and TRBJ1-4, with 8 bases identical to TRBD1. The ends lost 3 bases at V and 7 bases at J; junction bases unmatched: 5. The CDR3 sequence is 14 residues long. Germline CDR1 reads SGHRS; CDR2 reads YFSETQ. The CDR3 DNA reads TGCGCCAGCAGCTCAGGGGGCAGGGGTGAAAAACTGTTTTTT. Translation: CASSSGGRGEKLFF.

The rearrangement uses TRBV5-1 and TRBJ2-7; 7 bases map to TRBD1. V was pared by 0 bases and J by 6 bases, with 3 bases of the junction left unmatched. Germline lookup yields CDR1 SGHRS and CDR2 YFSETQ. The CDR3 runs 13 residues. CDR3 nucleotides: TGCGCCAGCAGCTTGGGACAGGGCGGCGAGCAGTACTTC. Translation gives CASSLGQGGEQYF.

The chain links TRBV25-1 to TRBJ1-4, with 9 bases aligning to TRBD1. The CDR3 extends over 15 amino acids. Germline values: CDR1 MGHDK, CDR2 SYGVNS. V trimming: 1 base; J trimming: 5 bases; junction bases outside the gene matches: 2. The CDR3 nucleotides read TGTGCCAGCAGTGAATCCGGGACAGGGAATGAAAAACTGTTTTTT. Protein sequence: CASSESGTGNEKLFF.

This clone was seen once. CDR3: CASSGITSGGAGDTQYF. The CDR3 DNA sequence: TGTGCCAGCAGTGGTATAACTAGCGGGGGGGCAGGAGATACGCAGTATTTT. This sequence joins TRBV6-1 and TRBJ2-3; 13 positions match TRBD2. There are 17 residues in the CDR3. Per germline, CDR1 MNHNS and CDR2 SASEGT. V shed 4 bases and J 5 bases; nucleotides not matched to a gene: 9.

Only one count was recorded for this clone. The chain carries TRBV7-6 and TRBJ2-7, with 10 nucleotides matching TRBD1. Germline V CDR1 and CDR2: SGHVS, FNYEAQ. The ends lost 3 bases at V and 6 bases at J; junction bases unmatched: 5. This CDR3 has 14 residues. CDR3 loop: CASSFGQGVAEQYF. The CDR3 region has the DNA TGTGCCAGCAGCTTCGGACAGGGGGTAGCCGAGCAGTACTTC.

V is TRBV5-1 and J is TRBJ2-5, with D possibly matching TRBD1 (6 bases). This CDR3 is built from 17 residues. V was trimmed by 0 bases and J by 5 bases, leaving 20 bases between them. CDR1 SGHRS and CDR2 YFSETQ come from the germline V gene. The CDR3 sequence: CASSLGLAGGLIETQYF. In nucleotides, the CDR3 is TGCGCCAGCAGCTTGGGACTTGCTGGGGGCCTCATCGAGACCCAGTACTTC.

CDR3 coding DNA: TGTGCCAGCAGTCCGGGGAGCGGAGCCAAAAACATTCAGTACTTC. It codes for CASSPGSGAKNIQYF. The gene calls are TRBV6-5 and TRBJ2-4, with a tentative D call TRBD2 (5 bases). The CDR3 runs to 15 residues. V was cut by 5 bases and J by 0 bases, with 11 bases left in between. In germline, CDR1 is MNHEY, CDR2 SVGAGI.

V gene TRBV10-3 combines with J gene TRBJ1-6; D not certain. V was trimmed by 11 bases and J by 7 bases, leaving 12 bases between them. This CDR3 has 12 amino acids. In germline, CDR1 is ENHRY, CDR2 SYGVKD. The CDR3 bases are TGTGCCCATCGAGCGGGGAATTCACCCCTCCACTTT. Translation: CAHRAGNSPLHF.

As to this clone: Other nucleotide sequences from this sample produce the same CDR3. This chain connects TRBV7-2 to TRBJ1-3; no firm D call. The CDR3 length is 13 residues. The germline V gene encodes CDR1 SGHTA and CDR2 FQGNSA. Trimming removed 1 base at V and 4 bases at J, with 5 bases between. The CDR3 loop reads CASSLERGNTIYF. The CDR3 DNA reads TGTGCCAGCAGCTTAGAGCGGGGAAACACCATATATTTT.

CDR3: CASSRTGGVNQPQHF. CDR3 nucleotide sequence: TGTGCCAGCAGTCGGACAGGGGGCGTCAATCAGCCCCAGCATTTT. V and J are TRBV6-5 and TRBJ1-5; TRBD1 aligns across 11 bases. Germline-derived CDR1 and CDR2 are MNHEY and SVGAGI. The CDR3 runs to 15 residues. J gave up 3 bases and V 5 bases, and 3 bases lay outside the gene matches.

The V gene is TRBV19, the J gene TRBJ1-2, with a weak D call TRBD1 (5 bases). CDR3 length: 14 residues. V lost 7 bases to trimming and J lost 5 bases, with 17 bases between them. Germline V gives CDR1 LNHDA, CDR2 SQIVND (reference sequence). The CDR3 is CASTRQSISYGYTF. The CDR3 nucleotides are TGTGCCAGTACCAGACAGAGCATTTCTTATGGCTACACCTTC.